A selection of T cell receptor beta chains follows, all from one sample in a study of CD8 T cells in Susac syndrome. TCRdb re-analysed the immunoSEQ multiplex PCR reads in MiXCR, keeping a single row per CDR3 protein. The sample carries tens of thousands of distinct CDR3 sequences, roughly 93% recorded once. Input material: CD4+ T cells from PBMCs. The receptors stem from a human donor with Susac syndrome. The CDR3 runs from the conserved cysteine through the conserved F or W. D genes are given only for firm matches. Clone size is given for some rows only: seen once, a few or many times, or a class if the clone is expanded.

14	TRBV20-1	TRBJ2-3	TRBD2	NA	CSAPGLAYTDTQYF	TGCAGTGCTCCTGGACTAGCCTACACAGATACGCAGTATTTT
15	TRBV7-2	TRBJ2-1	TRBD1	NA	CASSFGTGQDNEQFF	TGTGCCAGCAGCTTCGGGACAGGGCAGGACAATGAGCAGTTCTTC
13	TRBV29-1	TRBJ1-2	NA	once	CSVEEGASYGYTF	TGCAGCGTTGAAGAGGGGGCGAGCTATGGCTACACCTTC
14	TRBV7-3	TRBJ2-3	NA	NA	CASSLGGAADTQYF	TGTGCCAGCAGCTTAGGGGGGGCGGCAGATACGCAGTATTTT
15	TRBV18	TRBJ2-7	TRBD2	once	CASSPGGSGPYEQYF	TGTGCCAGCTCACCGGGGGGGAGCGGGCCCTACGAGCAGTACTTC
17	TRBV20-1	TRBJ1-2	TRBD1	once	CSANLNFWDRADYGYTF	TGCAGTGCTAACCTTAATTTTTGGGACAGGGCGGACTATGGCTACACCTTC
14	TRBV18	TRBJ2-3	NA	NA	CASSDGSDTDTQYF	TGTGCCAGCTCAGATGGAAGTGACACAGATACGCAGTATTTT
15	TRBV10-3	TRBJ2-5	NA	NA	CAIRDHLAVSETQYF	TGTGCCATCAGGGACCACCTGGCAGTCTCGGAGACCCAGTACTTC
14	TRBV28	TRBJ2-7	NA	NA	CASRSDSHSYEQYF	TGTGCCAGCAGGTCGGACAGCCACTCCTACGAGCAGTACTTC
14	TRBV28	TRBJ1-1	TRBD1	NA	CASSSPGQVAEAFF	TGTGCCAGCAGTTCCCCGGGACAGGTGGCTGAAGCTTTCTTT
15	TRBV5-1	TRBJ2-7	NA	few	CASSLVSPKEDEQYF	TGCGCCAGCAGCTTGGTGTCACCCAAGGAGGACGAGCAGTACTTC
15	TRBV27	TRBJ2-5	NA	once	CASSHARGRIETQYF	TGTGCCAGCAGCCATGCCCGGGGGCGTATTGAGACCCAGTACTTC
15	TRBV6-2/TRBV6-3	TRBJ1-5	NA	NA	CASSYSGRGGQPQHF	TGTGCCAGCAGTTACTCGGGCAGGGGAGGACAGCCCCAGCATTTT
14	TRBV10-3	TRBJ2-7	NA	NA	CAIRLAGTVDEQYF	TGTGCCATCAGATTAGCAGGGACCGTCGACGAGCAGTACTTC
13	TRBV28	TRBJ2-3	NA	NA	CATDRGFTDTQYF	TGTGCCACCGACCGTGGTTTCACAGATACGCAGTATTTT
13	TRBV3-1	TRBJ1-1	NA	NA	CASGAAGATEAFF	TGTGCCAGCGGGGCGGCGGGGGCCACTGAAGCTTTCTTT
14	TRBV20-1	TRBJ1-5	NA	NA	CSATHLTGSQPQHF	TGCAGTGCTACCCACCTGACAGGTTCTCAGCCCCAGCATTTT
12	TRBV28	TRBJ2-1	NA	NA	CASSPPSNEQFF	TGTGCCAGCAGCCCCCCCAGCAATGAGCAGTTCTTC
14	TRBV3-1	TRBJ2-1	NA	NA	CASSQDRTYNEQFF	TGTGCCAGCAGCCAAGATAGGACTTACAATGAGCAGTTCTTC
14	TRBV30	TRBJ2-7	NA	NA	CAWVNRGGFYEQYF	TGTGCCTGGGTTAACAGGGGAGGCTTCTACGAGCAGTACTTC
15	TRBV18	TRBJ2-7	NA	NA	CASSSRTAAAGEQYF	TGTGCCAGCTCATCCAGGACAGCGGCGGCAGGGGAGCAGTACTTC
17	TRBV18	TRBJ2-1	TRBD2	NA	CASSSSPGTSGYNEQFF	TGTGCCAGCTCATCCTCTCCCGGGACTAGCGGGTATAATGAGCAGTTCTTC
15	TRBV7-3	TRBJ2-1	TRBD2	once	CASSTGTSGYNEQFF	TGTGCCAGCAGCACCGGGACTAGCGGGTACAATGAGCAGTTCTTC
15	TRBV11-2	TRBJ2-3	TRBD1	NA	CASSLGGGARNTQYF	TGTGCCAGCAGCTTAGGAGGGGGCGCCCGGAATACGCAGTATTTT
15	TRBV7-3	TRBJ2-3	NA	NA	CASSLSRVSTDTQYF	TGTGCCAGCAGCCTCTCGAGGGTTAGCACAGATACGCAGTATTTT
13	TRBV20-1	TRBJ2-3	NA	NA	CSARADSTDTQYF	TGCAGTGCTAGGGCGGATTCGACAGATACGCAGTATTTT
14	TRBV28	TRBJ1-5	NA	NA	CASSRDNSNQPQHF	TGTGCCAGCAGCCGTGATAATAGCAATCAGCCCCAGCATTTT
13	TRBV6-5	TRBJ1-2	TRBD1	NA	CASLGTGESEYTF	TGTGCCAGCCTAGGGACAGGGGAATCCGAGTACACCTTC
15	TRBV20-1	TRBJ1-1	NA	NA	CSARDPGQGNTEAFF	TGCAGTGCTAGAGATCCGGGACAAGGGAACACTGAAGCTTTCTTT
15	TRBV11-2	TRBJ2-7	TRBD1	NA	CASSSNRGRTYEQYF	TGTGCCAGCAGCTCAAACAGGGGTAGAACCTACGAGCAGTACTTC
13	TRBV5-1	TRBJ2-7	NA	NA	CASSLEVGVEQYF	TGCGCCAGCAGCTTGGAGGTCGGGGTTGAGCAGTACTTC
17	TRBV7-3	TRBJ2-6	NA	NA	CASSRIGESSGANVLTF	TGTGCCAGCAGCAGGATCGGTGAGAGCTCTGGGGCCAACGTCCTGACTTTC